The 13 T cell receptor beta chains below were found in one sample sequenced in a study of OX40 agonist ivuxolimab in advanced cancers. Repertoires were generated with immunoSEQ multiplex PCR, while TCRdb's copy carries only in-frame clones and drops some. The sample has 35,000 to 40,000 clones, approximately 82% seen once; the top ten hold about 1.7%. The sample consisted of CD4+ or CD8+ T cells sorted from blood, taken in a trial of the OX40 agonist ivuxolimab. These receptors came from an adult with an advanced solid tumor such as melanoma, head and neck, liver or kidney cancer.

This sequence joins TRBV18 and TRBJ2-6, with 15 bases matching TRBD2. This CDR3 is 20 amino acids long. The germline V gene encodes CDR1 KGHSH and CDR2 LQKENI. The junction had 10 bases not matched to a gene; V was cut back by 7 bases and J by 0 bases. The CDR3 sequence is CASFTPGTSGGTSGANVLTF. Here the CDR3 DNA reads TGTGCCAGCTTCACCCCCGGGACTAGCGGGGGGACCTCTGGGGCCAACGTCCTGACTTTC.

This clone was detected once. The genes are TRBV19 and TRBJ1-4; D may be TRBD1 (5 bases). The CDR3 is 15 residues long. V lost 7 bases to trimming and J lost 8 bases, with 20 bases between them. Germline V lookup: CDR1 LNHDA, CDR2 SQIVND (reference sequence). CDR3 sequence: CASTLPGPGREKLFF. The DNA for the CDR3 is TGTGCCAGTACCCTACCCGGTCCGGGGCGAGAAAAACTGTTTTTT.

J is TRBJ1-2 and V is TRBV7-2; weak D call: TRBD1 (6 bases). With 5 bases removed from V and 4 bases from J, the gap between germline ends came to 17 bases. Germline V gene lookup returns CDR1 SGHTA and CDR2 FQGNSA. There are 15 residues in the CDR3. CDR3 in amino acids: CASSPAGGEGYGYTF. The CDR3, as DNA: TGTGCCAGCAGCCCGGCGGGGGGCGAAGGCTATGGCTACACCTTC.

Note on this clone: At one boundary the junction diverges from the germline segment, which might be a read error. J is TRBJ2-7 and V is TRBV7-7; 7 bases match TRBD1. The CDR3 length is 13 residues. CDR1 and CDR2 from the germline V gene are SSHAT and FNYEAQ (reference sequence). CDR3 in DNA: TGTGCTAGCAGCTTAGCACAGGGGTACGAGCAGTACTTC. Translating gives CASSLAQGYEQYF.

The chain uses TRBV30 and TRBJ2-4; D possibly corresponds to TRBD2 (6 bases). Germline V lookup: CDR1 GTSNPN, CDR2 SVGIG (reference sequence). The CDR3 has 15 residues. V lost 7 bases to trimming and J lost 1 base, with 17 bases between them. CDR3 nucleotide sequence: TGTGCCTTCGGGTCGGAGGGGACGGCCAAAAACATTCAGTACTTC. This codes for CAFGSEGTAKNIQYF.

This chain joins TRBV7-2 and TRBJ1-3; D gene unclear. The CDR3 loop spans 12 amino acids. CDR1 is SGHTA, CDR2 FQGNSA, per germline. Trimming stripped 4 bases from V and 11 bases from J, with 12 bases between. The CDR3 DNA sequence: TGTGCCAGCAGCTCTCAAGGCCACGCCATATATTTT. Residues: CASSSQGHAIYF.

This clone has just a few counts. The chain couples TRBV12-1 to TRBJ1-2; the D call of TRBD1 is as the table states it, not checked on the DNA. TRBV12-1 is a documented pseudogene. The CDR3 spans 16 residues. This CDR3 reads CASSFVQVRVNYGYTF. In nucleotides, the CDR3 is TGTGCCAGCAGCTTTGTACAGGTCAGGGTAAACTATGGCTACACCTTC.

CDR3 residues: CASSLVGPRYGYTF. CDR3 nucleotides: TGTGCCAGCAGCTTAGTCGGGCCGAGATATGGCTACACCTTC. This chain uses TRBV7-2 with TRBJ1-2, with D hard to call. This CDR3 has 14 amino acids. V was cut by 1 base and J by 5 bases, with 11 bases left in between. Per the germline V gene, CDR1 is SGHTA and CDR2 is FQGNSA.

The chain joins TRBV30 to TRBJ2-5, with TRBD1 matching 7 bases. The V gene's germline CDR1 is GTSNPN and CDR2 SVGIG (reference sequence). This CDR3 is built from 13 residues. Germline trimming cut 0 bases from V and 2 bases from J; bases unmatched to any gene: 0. In DNA, the CDR3 is TGTGCCTGGAGTGTGACAGGGCAAGAGACCCAGTACTTC. This translates into CAWSVTGQETQYF.

This clone was seen a single time. This chain links TRBV5-1 with TRBJ2-5, with 7 bases identical to TRBD2. The CDR3 runs 18 residues. The V and J ends lost 0 bases and 2 bases, in that order; junction bases with no gene match: 13. CDR1 SGHRS and CDR2 YFSETQ come from the germline V gene. CDR3 amino acids: CASSLVRSSGATQETQYF. Written as DNA, the CDR3 is TGCGCCAGCAGCTTGGTCAGATCCAGCGGGGCGACACAAGAGACCCAGTACTTC.

This clone was detected a few times. The V and J genes are TRBV5-8 and TRBJ2-5; D gene unclear. The CDR3 length is 15 residues. In germline, CDR1 is SGHTS, CDR2 YDEGEE. Trimming left V 2 bases short and J 5 bases short, with 16 bases between. The CDR3 here is CASSFSRLGPETQYF. The CDR3 DNA sequence: TGTGCCAGCAGCTTTTCGCGCCTGGGCCCGGAGACCCAGTACTTC.

This sequence joins TRBV5-1 and TRBJ1-2; TRBD1 agrees at 8 bases. There are 15 residues in the CDR3. The V gene end was trimmed by 1 base and the J gene end by 3 bases; junction bases not matched to a gene: 5. CDR1 and CDR2 from the germline V gene are SGHRS and YFSETQ. CDR3 sequence (DNA): TGCGCCAGCAGCTTGATAGTGGGACAGGACTATGGCTACACCTTC. It encodes CASSLIVGQDYGYTF.

This chain uses TRBV6-6 with TRBJ2-7; D may be TRBD2 (5 bases). Trimming stripped 0 bases from V and 0 bases from J, with 9 bases between. The CDR3 extends over 15 amino acids. Germline V CDR1 and CDR2: MNHNY, SVGAGI (reference sequence). CDR3 DNA: TGTGCCAGCAGTTACTCCGGGGTTACCTCCTACGAGCAGTACTTC. It codes for CASSYSGVTSYEQYF.